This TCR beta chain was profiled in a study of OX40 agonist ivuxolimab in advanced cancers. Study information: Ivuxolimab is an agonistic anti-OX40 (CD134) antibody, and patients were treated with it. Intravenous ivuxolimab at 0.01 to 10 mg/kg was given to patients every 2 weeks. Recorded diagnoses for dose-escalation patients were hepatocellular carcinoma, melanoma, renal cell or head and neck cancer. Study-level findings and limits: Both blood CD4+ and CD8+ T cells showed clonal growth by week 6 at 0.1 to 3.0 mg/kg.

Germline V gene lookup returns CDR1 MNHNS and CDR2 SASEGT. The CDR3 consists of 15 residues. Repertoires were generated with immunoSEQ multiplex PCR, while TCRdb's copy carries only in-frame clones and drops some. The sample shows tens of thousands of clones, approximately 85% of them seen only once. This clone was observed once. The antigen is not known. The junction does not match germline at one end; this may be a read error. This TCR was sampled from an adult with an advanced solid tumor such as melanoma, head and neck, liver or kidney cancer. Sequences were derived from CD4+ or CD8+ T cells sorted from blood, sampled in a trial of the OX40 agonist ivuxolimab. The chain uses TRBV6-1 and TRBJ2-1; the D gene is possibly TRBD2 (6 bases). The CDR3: CASWVRGDVLNQQFF. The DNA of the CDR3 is TGTGCCAGCTGGGTCCGCGGGGACGTCCTCAATCAGCAGTTCTTC.